The 17 T cell receptor beta chains reported below all come from one sample, sequenced in a study of regulatory T cells in long-lasting Graves disease. The time point here: newly diagnosed GD, antithyroid drugs for less than 3 months. Making the TCR library involved RNA that had been extracted from PBMCs. The TCR beta library used iRepertoire HTBI primers with Arm-PCR amplification of CDR3. TCRdb ran MiXCR on the multiplex PCR reads and lists one entry per CDR3 protein. The repertoire holds fewer than 350,000 distinct CDR3 sequences, with about a sixth as singletons. The sample consisted of peripheral blood mononuclear cells (PBMCs), taken at new diagnosis, from a patient treated with antithyroid drugs. The receptors here all came from a female donor with Graves disease.

A note on this clonotype: This may be a read error: a much more frequent sequence differs by one nucleotide. The V and J genes are TRBV27 and TRBJ2-5; no definite D call. The germline gives CDR1 MNHEY, CDR2 SMNVEV (reference sequence). The CDR3 runs to 15 residues. V was cut by 4 bases and J by 11 bases, with 23 bases left in between. The chain's CDR3 is CASSYPGESYNEQYF. In DNA form, the CDR3 reads TGTGCCAGCAGTTATCCGGGCGAGTCCTACAATGAGCAGTACTTC.

Remarks on this clonotype: A much larger clone differs from this one at a single base, so this may be a read error. The chain uses TRBV20-1 and TRBJ1-2, with TRBD1 identical over 7 bases. The ends lost 5 bases at V and 10 bases at J; junction bases unmatched: 7. This CDR3 is 11 amino acids long. CDR1 is DFQATT, CDR2 SNEGSKA, per germline (reference sequence). The CDR3 DNA sequence: TGCAGTGCTCCCGGGACAGATGACTACACCTTC. Its translation is CSAPGTDDYTF.

Notes on this clonotype: A much larger clone lies one base from this, so it may be a read error. The chain employs TRBV19 and TRBJ2-6; 9 nucleotides line up with TRBD1. This CDR3 comprises 18 residues. Germline V lookup: CDR1 LNHDA, CDR2 SQIVND (reference sequence). V was pared by 1 base and J by 8 bases, with 12 bases of the junction left unmatched. CDR3 region: CASSIARDRVTGSNVLTF. In DNA form, the CDR3 reads TGTGCCAGTAGTATAGCGCGGGACAGGGTAACCGGGTCCAACGTCCTGACTTTC.

This clonotype was recorded many times. The chain couples TRBV4-1 to TRBJ2-7; TRBD2 aligns across 7 bases. Per the germline V gene, CDR1 is MGHRA and CDR2 is YSYEKL. The CDR3 has 17 amino acids. J gave up 0 bases and V 0 bases, and 8 bases lay outside the gene matches. The CDR3 reads CASSQDDTAGSSYEQYF. DNA of the CDR3: TGCGCCAGCAGCCAAGATGACACAGCGGGGAGCTCCTACGAGCAGTACTTC.

This clonotype has more than one count but fewer than ten. The chain employs TRBV20-1 and TRBJ2-7, with 8 positions matching TRBD2. The CDR3 has 13 amino acids. V shed 0 bases, J shed 3 bases, and the junction held 1 base outside the gene matches. The V gene's germline CDR1 is DFQATT and CDR2 SNEGSKA (reference sequence). CDR3 DNA sequence: TGCAGTGCTAGAGATGCGGGGGGCTACGAGCAGTACTTC. This translates into CSARDAGGYEQYF.

This clonotype showed up just a few times. V and J are TRBV20-1 and TRBJ2-7, with no clear D. The CDR3 consists of 14 residues. Trimming shortened V by 0 bases and J by 3 bases, and 12 bases separated the two germline ends. Germline loops: CDR1 DFQATT, CDR2 SNEGSKA (reference sequence). CDR3 sequence reads: CSARDGHDFYEQYF. The CDR3 DNA reads TGCAGTGCTAGAGATGGGCACGATTTCTACGAGCAGTACTTC.

This clonotype was observed a handful of times. This chain connects TRBV29-1 to TRBJ2-1, with a weak D call TRBD1 (6 bases). This CDR3 has 13 amino acids. The germline gives CDR1 SQVTM, CDR2 ANQGSEA. The ends were cut back, 6 bases at V and 4 bases at J, with 13 bases in the middle. The CDR3 region has the DNA TGCAGCGTCGCTGGGGGCGGGTACAATGAGCAGTTCTTC. Translated: CSVAGGGYNEQFF.

This clonotype was picked up many times. The chain recombines TRBV12-3 or TRBV12-4 with TRBJ1-1; perhaps TRBD1 as D (5 bases). The CDR3 is 14 amino acids. V lost 7 bases, J lost 1 base, and 13 bases lay in between. The CDR3 spells CASIQGGGNTEAFF. The CDR3 DNA is TGTGCCAGCATTCAGGGAGGCGGGAACACTGAAGCTTTCTTT.

This clonotype was seen ten or more times. The junction departs from the called germline gene at one end, perhaps through a read error. CDR3 in amino acids: CATSERDNEQFF. In DNA form, the CDR3 reads TGTGCCACCAGTGAGAGGGACAATGAGCAGTTCTTC. The chain couples TRBV10-3 to TRBJ2-1; possibly TRBD2 for D (5 bases). The germline V gene has CDR1 ENHRY and CDR2 SYGVKD. The CDR3 sequence is 12 residues long.

Remarks on this clonotype: A much larger clone sits a single nucleotide away, making a read error possible. The genes are TRBV18 and TRBJ1-1, with 9 bases aligning to TRBD1. With 3 bases clipped from V and 2 bases from J, the junction kept 16 bases outside the gene matches. The CDR3 loop spans 19 amino acids. Looked up from germline, CDR1 is KGHSH and CDR2 is LQKENI. CDR3 DNA sequence: TGTGCCAGCTCACCCGCGATTCCTATTGGGACAGGGCCCAACACTGAAGCTTTCTTT. Residues: CASSPAIPIGTGPNTEAFF.

This clonotype was counted ten times or more. The chain uses TRBV5-1 and TRBJ2-1; 9 bases are shared with TRBD2. Trimming cost V 7 bases and J 7 bases; bases outside gene matches: 9. Germline CDR1 and CDR2: SGHRS and YFSETQ. The CDR3 is made up of 14 amino acids. The CDR3 spells CASSPSGNGNEQFF. The CDR3 DNA reads as TGCGCCAGCTCTCCTAGCGGGAACGGGAATGAGCAGTTCTTC.

The chain combines TRBV6-1 with TRBJ2-7; TRBD2 agrees at 7 bases. CDR1 is MNHNS and CDR2 is SASEGT in the germline V gene. Trimming took 11 bases from V and 1 from J; bases not matched to a gene: 8. The CDR3 loop spans 13 amino acids. CDR3 sequence (DNA): TGTGCCTCCCAGACTAGCAGGTCCTACGAGCAGTACTTC. It specifies CASQTSRSYEQYF.

The V and J genes are TRBV19 and TRBJ2-1; a weak D match, TRBD2 (6 bases). The ends were cut back, 1 base at V and 6 bases at J, with 13 bases in the middle. The CDR3 covers 15 residues. Germline V gene sequence: CDR1 LNHDA, CDR2 SQIVND (reference sequence). CDR3 DNA sequence: TGTGCCAGTAGTATAGTCGGGACTCTGGGCAATGAGCAGTTCTTC. This translates into CASSIVGTLGNEQFF.

This clonotype was observed many times. CDR3: CASSIPGLAGHEQYF. The CDR3 DNA reads as TGTGCCAGTAGTATCCCGGGCTTAGCGGGTCACGAGCAGTACTTC. The chain uses TRBV19 and TRBJ2-7; 7 bases are a match to TRBD2. The CDR3 length is 15 residues. Unmatched junction bases numbered 10, after V lost 3 bases and J lost 5 bases. CDR1 is LNHDA, CDR2 SQIVND, per germline (reference sequence). Complete variable domain (other parts from reference TRBV19 and TRBJ2-7): DGGITQSPKYLFRKEGQNVTLSCEQNLNHDAMYWYRQDPGQGLRLIYYSQIVNDFQKGDIAEGYSVSREKKESFPLTVTSAQKNPTAFYLCASSIPGLAGHEQYFGPGTRLTVT.

This clonotype was picked up many times. The chain recombines TRBV27 with TRBJ2-1, with 9 bases fitting TRBD2. J was trimmed by 6 bases and V by 1 base; bases with no gene match: 13. The length of the CDR3 is 18 residues. From germline, CDR1 is MNHEY and CDR2 SMNVEV (reference sequence). The CDR3 region is CASSLFPPGGGRANEQFF. Written as DNA, the CDR3 is TGTGCCAGCAGTTTATTTCCCCCAGGTGGCGGGAGGGCCAATGAGCAGTTCTTC.

As for this clonotype: With a much larger clone just one base away, this may be a read error. CDR3 in amino acids: CSAIGDRDGSGANVLTF. CDR3 coding DNA: TGCAGTGCTATCGGGGACAGGGACGGCTCTGGGGCCAACGTCCTGACTTTC. The chain carries TRBV20-1 and TRBJ2-6, with 9 bases matching TRBD1. V shed 4 bases and J 0 bases; nucleotides not matched to a gene: 7. The length of the CDR3 is 17 residues. Germline V gene data show CDR1 as DFQATT and CDR2 as SNEGSKA (reference sequence).

This clonotype was seen repeatedly, ten times or more. The chain employs TRBV6-1 and TRBJ1-4; tentative D call: TRBD1 (5 bases). Looked up from germline, CDR1 is MNHNS and CDR2 is SASEGT. Trimming took off 3 bases at V and 8 bases at J, with 16 bases between the two ends. The CDR3 runs 15 residues. The CDR3 DNA follows: TGTGCCAGCAGTGACATCCGGGACCCATCGGAAAAACTGTTTTTT. Its protein is CASSDIRDPSEKLFF.